These T cell receptor beta chains were read from a single sample in a study of CD8+CD57+ T cells in acquired aplastic anemia. TCRdb reprocessed the reads with MiXCR, giving one entry per CDR3 protein. The sample lists roughly 190,000 distinct CDR3 sequences; approximately 49% were seen once. Sequenced input: sorted CD4+, CD8+, or CD8+CD57+ T cells (not recorded which) from PBMCs. The receptor source for this set is a human donor in good health, serving as a control. CDR3s include the opening cysteine and the closing phenylalanine or tryptophan. The D gene is left open where the match is weak. The size of a clone is reported for some rows only, either as once, few or many, or as a class for expanded clones.

abundance: -
d_gene: -
j_gene: TRBJ2-3
v_gene: TRBV7-2
len: 14
CDR3nt: TGTGCCAGCAGCTCTAATAGGGAAGACTACAAGCAGTATTTT
CDR3aa: CASSSNREDYKQYF

abundance: many
d_gene: -
j_gene: TRBJ2-7
v_gene: TRBV7-9
len: 12
CDR3nt: TGTGCCAGCAGCCTCGAGGGGGGGGAGCAGTACTTC
CDR3aa: CASSLEGGEQYF

abundance: many
d_gene: -
j_gene: TRBJ1-2
v_gene: TRBV12-3/TRBV12-4
len: 12
CDR3nt: TGTGCCAGCAGTTTAGTGCGGAGGGGCTACACCTTC
CDR3aa: CASSLVRRGYTF

abundance: many
d_gene: -
j_gene: TRBJ2-3
v_gene: TRBV11-2
len: 16
CDR3nt: TGTGCCAGCAGCTTAACGAGGGGCCGAGCTCGGGATACGCAGTATTTT
CDR3aa: CASSLTRGRARDTQYF

abundance: many
d_gene: TRBD1
j_gene: TRBJ2-3
v_gene: TRBV12-3/TRBV12-4
len: 16
CDR3nt: TGTGCCAGCAGTTCCCAACCCGGGACAGGGGCAGATACGCAGTATTTT
CDR3aa: CASSSQPGTGADTQYF

abundance: -
d_gene: TRBD1
j_gene: TRBJ2-7
v_gene: TRBV20-1
len: 16
CDR3nt: TGCAGTGCTAGAGTCGAAGGGACAGGGGTCTCCTACGAGCAGTACTTC
CDR3aa: CSARVEGTGVSYEQYF

abundance: -
d_gene: -
j_gene: TRBJ2-1
v_gene: TRBV5-1
len: 16
CDR3nt: TGCGCCAGCAGCTTGGAAGGGTCTAGCCCTAACAATGAGCAGTTCTTC
CDR3aa: CASSLEGSSPNNEQFF

abundance: -
d_gene: TRBD2
j_gene: TRBJ2-3
v_gene: TRBV7-6
len: 16
CDR3nt: TGTGCCACCAGTGATCCCGGGGGGGAGGGCCTGGATACGCAGTATTTT
CDR3aa: CATSDPGGEGLDTQYF

abundance: many
d_gene: TRBD1
j_gene: TRBJ1-4
v_gene: TRBV5-8
len: 15
CDR3nt: TGTGCCAGCAGCTTGGGTCGGCAGGGGGTTGGAAAACTGTTTTTT
CDR3aa: CASSLGRQGVGKLFF

abundance: -
d_gene: TRBD2
j_gene: TRBJ2-7
v_gene: TRBV10-3
len: 14
CDR3nt: TGTGCCATCAGGGGGGGGGACGGCCCCTACGAGCAGTACTTC
CDR3aa: CAIRGGDGPYEQYF

abundance: many
d_gene: -
j_gene: TRBJ2-7
v_gene: TRBV20-1
len: 15
CDR3nt: TGCAGTGCTAGAGATGAGCAGGAATCTCTCTACGAGCAGTACTTC
CDR3aa: CSARDEQESLYEQYF

abundance: once
d_gene: -
j_gene: TRBJ1-1
v_gene: TRBV10-3
len: 12
CDR3nt: TGTGCCACTGACCGGGACGGCACTGAAGCTTTCTTT
CDR3aa: CATDRDGTEAFF

abundance: -
d_gene: -
j_gene: TRBJ1-2
v_gene: TRBV2
len: 14
CDR3nt: TGTGCCAGCAGTGAGCAGGGTGAGGGGTATGGCTACACCTTC
CDR3aa: CASSEQGEGYGYTF

abundance: many
d_gene: -
j_gene: TRBJ1-1
v_gene: TRBV2
len: 14
CDR3nt: TGTGCCAGCAAGGTAAACAGAATGAACACTGAAGCTTTCTTT
CDR3aa: CASKVNRMNTEAFF

abundance: -
d_gene: TRBD2
j_gene: TRBJ2-3
v_gene: TRBV3-1
len: 17
CDR3nt: TGTGCCAGCAGCCTACAGACTAGCGGGGGGATCACAGATACGCAGTATTTT
CDR3aa: CASSLQTSGGITDTQYF

abundance: many
d_gene: -
j_gene: TRBJ1-4
v_gene: TRBV2
len: 14
CDR3nt: TGTGCCAGCAGTGCAGGGGTAACTAATGAAAAACTGTTTTTT
CDR3aa: CASSAGVTNEKLFF

abundance: -
d_gene: TRBD1
j_gene: TRBJ1-4
v_gene: TRBV7-9
len: 18
CDR3nt: TGTGCCAGCAGCTCACAACAGGGGGCCCCTACTCCGAATGAAAAACTGTTTTTT
CDR3aa: CASSSQQGAPTPNEKLFF

abundance: -
d_gene: TRBD2
j_gene: TRBJ2-5
v_gene: TRBV15
len: 18
CDR3nt: TGTGCCGCCAGCAGCCAGACCCCTAGCGGGGGCTTCCAAGAGACCCAGTACTTC
CDR3aa: CAASSQTPSGGFQETQYF

abundance: many
d_gene: TRBD1
j_gene: TRBJ2-7
v_gene: TRBV7-2
len: 15
CDR3nt: TGTGCCAGCAGCTTAGATATAGGCGCCGGGACAGGGAAGTACTTC
CDR3aa: CASSLDIGAGTGKYF

abundance: -
d_gene: -
j_gene: TRBJ2-7
v_gene: TRBV6-1
len: 15
CDR3nt: TGTGCCAGCAGTCCTCTTGCGGGCCTCACTCTGGAGCAGTACTTC
CDR3aa: CASSPLAGLTLEQYF

abundance: once
d_gene: TRBD1
j_gene: TRBJ1-4
v_gene: TRBV19
len: 16
CDR3nt: TGTGCCAGTACGAACGCGGACAGGGGAGGGCAGGAAAAACTGCATTTT
CDR3aa: CASTNADRGGQEKLHF

abundance: -
d_gene: -
j_gene: TRBJ1-5
v_gene: TRBV15
len: 20
CDR3nt: TGTGCCACCAGCAGAGATAGTTTAGGGGGGCGAAAATATAGCAATCAGCCCCAGCATTTT
CDR3aa: CATSRDSLGGRKYSNQPQHF

abundance: -
d_gene: TRBD1
j_gene: TRBJ1-2
v_gene: TRBV5-1
len: 15
CDR3nt: TGCGCCAGCAGCCTACGGACAGGGGGCTCGGAGGGCTACACCTTC
CDR3aa: CASSLRTGGSEGYTF

abundance: many
d_gene: -
j_gene: TRBJ2-3
v_gene: TRBV7-2
len: 15
CDR3nt: TGTGCCAGCAGCTTAGTCATAGACGTCGGGGATACGCAGTATTTT
CDR3aa: CASSLVIDVGDTQYF

abundance: -
d_gene: -
j_gene: TRBJ1-2
v_gene: TRBV7-2
len: 15
CDR3nt: TGTGCCAGCAGCCTACACCGGGCCAATAACTATGGCTACACCTTC
CDR3aa: CASSLHRANNYGYTF

abundance: -
d_gene: -
j_gene: TRBJ2-3
v_gene: TRBV7-2
len: 17
CDR3nt: TGTGCCAGCAGCCAAGGAGGGGGGAGGGTGAACACAGATACGCAGTATTTT
CDR3aa: CASSQGGGRVNTDTQYF

abundance: many
d_gene: -
j_gene: TRBJ2-7
v_gene: TRBV11-1
len: 17
CDR3nt: TGTGCCAGCAGCCCCCAACCGGGACGCCCTTTTCGGGACGAGCAGTACTTC
CDR3aa: CASSPQPGRPFRDEQYF

abundance: -
d_gene: TRBD1
j_gene: TRBJ1-6
v_gene: TRBV6-5
len: 18
CDR3nt: TGTGCCAGCAGTATTTCCCGGGACAGGGCTAAGGATAATTCACCCCTCCACTTT
CDR3aa: CASSISRDRAKDNSPLHF

abundance: many
d_gene: TRBD2
j_gene: TRBJ2-5
v_gene: TRBV20-1
len: 16
CDR3nt: TGCAGTGCGCCCCTAAGGGAGCGGGGGGCCTCCGGGGCCCAGTACTTC
CDR3aa: CSAPLRERGASGAQYF

abundance: -
d_gene: TRBD1
j_gene: TRBJ1-2
v_gene: TRBV24-1
len: 18
CDR3nt: TGTGCCACCAGTGATCCGGGGACAGCCCCGGACTCTACTTATGGCTACACCTTC
CDR3aa: CATSDPGTAPDSTYGYTF

abundance: many
d_gene: TRBD2
j_gene: TRBJ2-1
v_gene: TRBV7-2
len: 17
CDR3nt: TGTGCCAGCAGCTTAACCCCGGGGGGGGAGGTTTACAATGAGCAGTTCTTC
CDR3aa: CASSLTPGGEVYNEQFF

abundance: many
d_gene: -
j_gene: TRBJ2-2
v_gene: TRBV7-3
len: 14
CDR3nt: TGTGCCAGCTCCCGGGGGCAGAACACCGGGGAGCTGTTTTTT
CDR3aa: CASSRGQNTGELFF

abundance: -
d_gene: -
j_gene: TRBJ2-2
v_gene: TRBV7-3
len: 16
CDR3nt: TGTGCCAGCAGCCAAGCCTTAGGGACCTCTACCGGGGAGCTGTTTTTT
CDR3aa: CASSQALGTSTGELFF

abundance: -
d_gene: TRBD2
j_gene: TRBJ2-5
v_gene: TRBV7-9
len: 16
CDR3nt: TGTGCCAGCAGTCATACTAGCGGGGGGGCGCAAGAGACCCAGTACTTC
CDR3aa: CASSHTSGGAQETQYF

abundance: -
d_gene: -
j_gene: TRBJ2-1
v_gene: TRBV2
len: 13
CDR3nt: TGTGCCAGCAGTGAACGATATTTCAATGAGCAGTTCTTC
CDR3aa: CASSERYFNEQFF

abundance: many
d_gene: -
j_gene: TRBJ2-3
v_gene: TRBV6-4
len: 13
CDR3nt: TGTGCCAGCAAAGGGCAGGGGACAGATACGCAGTATTTT
CDR3aa: CASKGQGTDTQYF

abundance: -
d_gene: -
j_gene: TRBJ2-5
v_gene: TRBV7-6
len: 12
CDR3nt: TGTGCCAGCAGCTTTCACAGGGATTCCCAGTACTTC
CDR3aa: CASSFHRDSQYF

abundance: few
d_gene: TRBD1
j_gene: TRBJ1-1
v_gene: TRBV10-3
len: 14
CDR3nt: TGTGCCATCAGACCCAGGGGACAGGGCACTGAAGCTTTCTTT
CDR3aa: CAIRPRGQGTEAFF

abundance: many
d_gene: -
j_gene: TRBJ2-3
v_gene: TRBV20-1
len: 13
CDR3nt: TGCAGTGTTGCAAGGGGCGGCACAGATACGCAGTATTTT
CDR3aa: CSVARGGTDTQYF

abundance: few
d_gene: -
j_gene: TRBJ1-2
v_gene: TRBV19
len: 11
CDR3nt: TGTGCCAGTAGGGAAGGAGGTGGCTACACCTTC
CDR3aa: CASREGGGYTF

abundance: -
d_gene: TRBD1
j_gene: TRBJ1-1
v_gene: TRBV7-3
len: 14
CDR3nt: TGTGCCACCAGCGTGGACAGGGTGACCACTGAAGCTTTCTTT
CDR3aa: CATSVDRVTTEAFF